The clone carrying this T cell receptor beta chain was observed at least ten times. Its antigen is still unknown. This sample stems from a study of spatial heterogeneity in lung cancer. From the 5' RACE reads, TCRdb called clonotypes with MiXCR, one entry per CDR3 protein. The sample shows roughly 17,000 distinct CDR3 sequences, 6.8% of them seen only once. General observations from the study: In tumor T cells, estimated coverage reached 6% to 7% for alpha chains and around 13% for beta chains. Mutation tallies in tumors tracked expanded intratumoral alpha and beta TCR counts.

Trimming cost V 1 base and J 4 bases, with 18 bases left between them. This CDR3 has 17 residues. CDR1 is SGHVS and CDR2 is FNYEAQ in the germline V gene. Specified time point: sample taken at primary tumor resection. Samples came from 70 to 80 TRACERx patients with untreated early-stage lung cancer. Frozen PBMC, nontumor lung or tumor provided whole RNA, which was sequenced unsorted. This chain connects TRBV7-6 to TRBJ2-3; D may be TRBD1 (6 bases). The TCR sequence derives from a female donor with early-stage non-small cell lung cancer. The sample consisted of lung tumor tissue, taken at surgery. CDR3 loop: CASSLERTGLLADTQYF. As DNA, the CDR3 is TGTGCCAGCAGCTTAGAGAGAACAGGGCTCCTGGCAGATACGCAGTATTTT. Based on the CDR3 plus reference TRBV7-6 and TRBJ2-3, the full variable domain is GAGVSQSPRYKVTKRGQDVALRCDPISGHVSLYWYRQALGQGPEFLTYFNYEAQQDKSGLPNDRFSAERPEGSISTLTIQRTEQRDSAMYRCASSLERTGLLADTQYFGPGTRLTVL.